This T cell receptor (beta chain) was retrieved from a study of blood T cell repertoires in COVID-19. Study-wide context: Donors in the United States, Italy and Spain gave samples during acute or convalescent COVID-19.

The length of the CDR3 is 14 residues. V dropped 5 bases and J dropped 0 bases, with 12 bases sitting between them. Looked up from germline, CDR1 is SGHNT and CDR2 is YYREEE (reference sequence). Original data processing: How many nucleated cells were present was estimated from reference gene primer amplification. Here immunoSEQ multiplex PCR was the method, and the copy in TCRdb shows in-frame clones only, minus some. V and J calls and clone size are those listed in that table; D and trimming were worked out from the DNA. The table includes about 220,000 clones, about 86% detected once. V is TRBV5-4 and J is TRBJ2-7; D gene unclear. This receptor was identified in a woman between 25 and 40 years old who had recovered from COVID-19. The sequenced sample consisted of peripheral blood. This CDR3 is CASSLTSSSYEQYF. The CDR3 region has the DNA TGTGCCAGCAGTCTTACGTCCAGCTCCTACGAGCAGTACTTC.